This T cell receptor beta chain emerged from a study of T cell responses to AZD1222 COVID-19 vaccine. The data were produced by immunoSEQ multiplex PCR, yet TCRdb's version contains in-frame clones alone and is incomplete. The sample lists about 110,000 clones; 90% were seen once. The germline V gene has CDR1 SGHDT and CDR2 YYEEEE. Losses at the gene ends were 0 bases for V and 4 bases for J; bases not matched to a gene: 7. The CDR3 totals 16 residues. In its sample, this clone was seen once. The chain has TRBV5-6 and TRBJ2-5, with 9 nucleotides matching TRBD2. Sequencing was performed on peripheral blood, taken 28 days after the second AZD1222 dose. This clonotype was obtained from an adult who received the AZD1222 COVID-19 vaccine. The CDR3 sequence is CASSLETSGAIETQYF. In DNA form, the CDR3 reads TGTGCCAGCAGCTTGGAGACTAGCGGCGCCATAGAGACCCAGTACTTC. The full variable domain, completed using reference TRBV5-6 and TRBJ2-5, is DAGVTQSPTHLIKTRGQQVTLRCSPKSGHDTVSWYQQALGQGPQFIFQYYEEEERQRGNFPDRFSGHQFPNYSSELNVNALLLGDSALYLCASSLETSGAIETQYFGPGTRLLVL.